This TCR beta chain is drawn from a study of T-cell memory formation after mild COVID-19. TCRdb analysed the 5' RACE reads with MiXCR anew, one entry per CDR3 protein. The sample yields roughly 450,000 distinct CDR3 sequences, over 15% seen once. For this clonotype: No antigen is known for it.

V was clipped by 6 bases and J by 0 bases, with 12 bases between them. This CDR3 region has 14 residues. The germline V gene has CDR1 DFQATT and CDR2 SNEGSKA (reference sequence). Notes on the study in general: Some clones that responded turned up in pre-infection memory, which suggests that cross-reactive memory joined in. Largely, contracting CD4+ clones fell within CM and EM, and contracting CD8+ clones within EMRA.

This receptor was identified in a man between 18 and 35 years old who had mild COVID-19 (a few samples of this study predate the infection). Cell type and time point are not known. The specimen was PBMCs or a T cell subset sorted from them (not recorded which). J is TRBJ1-3 and V is TRBV20-1; perhaps TRBD1 as D (5 bases). CDR3 in DNA: TGCAGTGCGTTGCGACAGAGCTCTGGAAACACCATATATTTT. This sequence encodes CSALRQSSGNTIYF.